This T cell receptor (beta chain) was obtained from a study of blood T cell repertoires in COVID-19. At the level of the study: COVID-19 samples collected from the United States, Italy and Spain covered acute and convalescent phases. T cells, B-cell-depleted T cells, or PBMCs supplied cDNA or gDNA.

CDR1 and CDR2 from the germline V gene are SGDLS and YYNGEE. The CDR3 extends over 18 amino acids. The J segment lost 14 bases and the V segment lost 0 bases, leaving 22 bases of the junction unmatched. Original methodology: Amplified reference gene primers provided the basis for estimating nucleated cell counts. Clones were read by immunoSEQ multiplex PCR, and TCRdb kept only the in-frame ones, dropping some. Clonal size and the V and J genes are those of that table, whereas D and trimming came from the DNA. Of roughly 480,000 clones listed, 89% are singletons. Seattle cases were enrolled at active infection and followed longitudinally.

The sequence was obtained from a man between 18 and 29 years old with COVID-19, enrolled during active disease. V and J are TRBV9 and TRBJ2-3; TRBD2 aligns across 9 bases. The sequencing sample was made of peripheral blood. CDR3 sequence reads: CASSVVVWIGKGGTSPYF. CDR3 in DNA: TGTGCCAGCAGCGTAGTGGTGTGGATAGGTAAGGGGGGGACTAGCCCGTATTTT.